This TCR beta chain was recovered during a study of blood T cells in healthy people across ages. General study findings and limits: Aged donors had fewer naive CD4+ cells and lower diversity than long-lived donors.

As for this clonotype: Antigen: not known.

A sample-barcoded 5' primer and a J-beta primer mix were used in a second PCR of roughly 7 to 12 cycles. TCRdb re-derived calls from the 5' RACE reads in MiXCR, one entry per CDR3 protein. The sample comprises 800,000 or so distinct CDR3 sequences, 20% to 30% of which are singletons, and 3% to 4.5% rests with the top ten. Researchers isolated at least 6.5 million PBMCs per sample. Germline CDR1 reads MNHEY; CDR2 reads SVGEGT. The junction had 3 bases not matched to a gene; V was cut back by 10 bases and J by 0 bases. The CDR3 contains 13 residues. This sample was shared with a second study, whose subject was T cells of mothers and their children. That paper states: The data showed no persistent microchimeric T cell clones.

J is TRBJ1-2 and V is TRBV6-2 or TRBV6-3; the match to TRBD1 covers 9 bases. What was sequenced was blood. The receptor was derived from a boy between 10 and 17 years old in good health. DNA of the CDR3: TGTGCCACGGGGACAGGGCCTAACTATGGCTACACCTTC. Encoded protein: CATGTGPNYGYTF.